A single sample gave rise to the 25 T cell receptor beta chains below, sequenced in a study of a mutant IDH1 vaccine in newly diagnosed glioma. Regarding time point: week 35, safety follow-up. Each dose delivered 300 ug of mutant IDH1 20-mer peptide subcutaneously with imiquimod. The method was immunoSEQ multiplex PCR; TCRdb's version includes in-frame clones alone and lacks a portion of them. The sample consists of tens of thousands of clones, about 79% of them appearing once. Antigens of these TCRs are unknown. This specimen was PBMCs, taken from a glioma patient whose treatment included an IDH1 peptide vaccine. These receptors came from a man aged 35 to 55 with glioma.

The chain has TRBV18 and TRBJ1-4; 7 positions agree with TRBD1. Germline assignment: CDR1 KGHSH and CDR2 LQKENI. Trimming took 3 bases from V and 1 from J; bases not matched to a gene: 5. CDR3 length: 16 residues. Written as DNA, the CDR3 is TGTGCCAGCTCACCCTTGACAGGGCGAACTAATGAAAAACTGTTTTTT. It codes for CASSPLTGRTNEKLFF.

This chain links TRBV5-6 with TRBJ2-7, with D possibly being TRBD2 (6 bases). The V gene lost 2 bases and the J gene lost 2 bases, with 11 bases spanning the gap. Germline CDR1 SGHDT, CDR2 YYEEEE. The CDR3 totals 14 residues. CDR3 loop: CASSFGTPTYEQYF. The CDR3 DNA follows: TGTGCCAGCAGCTTCGGGACTCCTACCTACGAGCAGTACTTC.

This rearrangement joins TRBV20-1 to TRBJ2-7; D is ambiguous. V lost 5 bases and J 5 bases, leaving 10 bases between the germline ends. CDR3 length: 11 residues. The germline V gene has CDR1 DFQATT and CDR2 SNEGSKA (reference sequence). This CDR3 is CSAPPVHEQYF. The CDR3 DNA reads TGCAGTGCTCCTCCTGTCCACGAGCAGTACTTC.

CDR3 bases: TGTGCTAGTGGTTTGTCGACAGCGGCTAACACCGGGGAGCTGTTTTTT. Translation: CASGLSTAANTGELFF. The rearrangement uses TRBV12-5 and TRBJ2-2, with D tentatively TRBD1 or TRBD2 (5 bases each). The germline CDR1 and CDR2 sequences are LGHNT and FRNRAP. The V and J ends lost 2 bases and 2 bases respectively, with 12 bases between them. The CDR3 extends over 16 amino acids.

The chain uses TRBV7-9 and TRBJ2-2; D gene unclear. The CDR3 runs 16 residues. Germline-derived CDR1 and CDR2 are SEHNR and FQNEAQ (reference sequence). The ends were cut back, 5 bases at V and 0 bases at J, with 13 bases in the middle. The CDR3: CASSRGVNANTGELFF. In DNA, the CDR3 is TGTGCCAGCAGCCGTGGGGTAAACGCGAACACCGGGGAGCTGTTTTTT.

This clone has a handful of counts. The CDR3 nucleotides are TGTGCCAGCAGCCAGACACTGAACACTGAAGCTTTCTTT. Protein: CASSQTLNTEAFF. This chain connects TRBV7-7 to TRBJ1-1; D unresolved. V lost 5 bases and J lost 0, with 7 bases in between. The germline gives CDR1 SSHAT, CDR2 FNYEAQ (reference sequence). The CDR3 runs 13 residues.

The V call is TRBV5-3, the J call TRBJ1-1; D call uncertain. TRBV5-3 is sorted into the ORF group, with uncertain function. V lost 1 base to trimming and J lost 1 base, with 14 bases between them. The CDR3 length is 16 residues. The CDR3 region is CARSLFKGPKNTEAFF. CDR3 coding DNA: TGTGCCAGAAGCTTGTTTAAGGGTCCAAAGAACACTGAAGCTTTCTTT.

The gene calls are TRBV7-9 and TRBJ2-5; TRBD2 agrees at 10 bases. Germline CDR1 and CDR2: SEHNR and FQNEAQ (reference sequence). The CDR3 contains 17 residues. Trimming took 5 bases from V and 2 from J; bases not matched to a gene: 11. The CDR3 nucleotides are TGTGCCAGCAGCCCGGGACTAGCGCCCGCGAGGCAAGAGACCCAGTACTTC. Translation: CASSPGLAPARQETQYF.

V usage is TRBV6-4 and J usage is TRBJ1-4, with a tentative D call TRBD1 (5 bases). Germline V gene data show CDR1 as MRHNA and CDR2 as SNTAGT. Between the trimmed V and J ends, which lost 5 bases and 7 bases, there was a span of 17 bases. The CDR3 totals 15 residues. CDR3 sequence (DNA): TGTGCCAGCAGTTTTTCCGGAGGGGCGGGTGAAAAACTGTTTTTT. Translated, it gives CASSFSGGAGEKLFF.

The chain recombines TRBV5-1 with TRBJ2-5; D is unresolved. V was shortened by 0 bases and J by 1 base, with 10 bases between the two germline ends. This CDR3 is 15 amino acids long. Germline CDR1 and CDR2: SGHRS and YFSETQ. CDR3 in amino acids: CASSLGSVAQETQYF. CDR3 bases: TGCGCCAGCAGCTTGGGGTCGGTCGCCCAAGAGACCCAGTACTTC.

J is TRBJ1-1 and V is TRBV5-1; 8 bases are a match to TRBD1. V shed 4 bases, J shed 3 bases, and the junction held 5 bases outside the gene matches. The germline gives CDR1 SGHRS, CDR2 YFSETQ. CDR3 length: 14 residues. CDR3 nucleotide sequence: TGCGCCAGCAGCCCCTCAGGGGGCGACACTGAAGCTTTCTTT. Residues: CASSPSGGDTEAFF.

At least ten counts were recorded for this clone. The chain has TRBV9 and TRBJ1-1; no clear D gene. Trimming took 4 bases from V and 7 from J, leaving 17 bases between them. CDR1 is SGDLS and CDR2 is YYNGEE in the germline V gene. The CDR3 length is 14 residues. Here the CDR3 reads CASSPDEGEFEAFF. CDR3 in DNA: TGTGCCAGCAGCCCTGATGAGGGAGAATTTGAAGCTTTCTTT.

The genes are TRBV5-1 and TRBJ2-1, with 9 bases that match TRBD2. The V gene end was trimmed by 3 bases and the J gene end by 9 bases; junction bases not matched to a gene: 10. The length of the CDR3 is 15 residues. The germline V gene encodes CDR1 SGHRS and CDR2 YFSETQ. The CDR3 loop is CASSSPSAGGGEQFF. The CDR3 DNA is TGCGCCAGCAGCTCTCCTTCGGCGGGAGGGGGTGAGCAGTTCTTC.

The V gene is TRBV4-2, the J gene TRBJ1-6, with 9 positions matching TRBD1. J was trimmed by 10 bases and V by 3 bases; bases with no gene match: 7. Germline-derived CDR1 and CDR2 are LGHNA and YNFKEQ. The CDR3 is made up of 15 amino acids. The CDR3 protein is CASSQYRDRVSPLHF. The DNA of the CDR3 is TGTGCCAGCAGCCAGTACCGGGACAGGGTCTCACCCCTCCACTTT.

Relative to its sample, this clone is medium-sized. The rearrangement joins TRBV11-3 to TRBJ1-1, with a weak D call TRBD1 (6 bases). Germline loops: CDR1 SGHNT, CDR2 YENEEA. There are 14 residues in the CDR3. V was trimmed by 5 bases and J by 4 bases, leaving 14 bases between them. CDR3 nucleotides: TGTGCCAGCAGCATGGGGGCGAGAGGCACTGAAGCTTTCTTT. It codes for CASSMGARGTEAFF. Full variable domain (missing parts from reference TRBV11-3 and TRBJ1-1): EAGVVQSPRYKIIEKKQPVAFWCNPISGHNTLYWYLQNLGQGPELLIRYENEEAVDDSQLPKDRFSAERLKGVDSTLKIQPAELGDSAVYLCASSMGARGTEAFFGQGTRLTVV.

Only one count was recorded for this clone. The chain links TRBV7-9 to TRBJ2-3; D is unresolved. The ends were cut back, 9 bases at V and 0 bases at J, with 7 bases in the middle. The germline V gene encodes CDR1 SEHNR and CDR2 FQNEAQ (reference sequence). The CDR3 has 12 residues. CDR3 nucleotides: TGTGCCAGTTCTTTTAGCACAGATACGCAGTATTTT. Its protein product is CASSFSTDTQYF.

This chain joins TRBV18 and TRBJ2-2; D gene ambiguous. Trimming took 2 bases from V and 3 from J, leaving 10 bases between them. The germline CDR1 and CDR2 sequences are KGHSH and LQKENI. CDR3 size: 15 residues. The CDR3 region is CASSPGSRYTGELFF. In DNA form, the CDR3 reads TGTGCCAGCTCACCAGGATCGCGGTACACCGGGGAGCTGTTTTTT.

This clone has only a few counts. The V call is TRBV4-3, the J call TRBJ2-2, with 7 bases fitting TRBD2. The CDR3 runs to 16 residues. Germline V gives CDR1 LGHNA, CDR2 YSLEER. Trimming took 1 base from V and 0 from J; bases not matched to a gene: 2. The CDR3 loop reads CASSQAGGANTGELFF. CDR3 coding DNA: TGCGCCAGCAGCCAAGCGGGAGGAGCGAACACCGGGGAGCTGTTTTTT.

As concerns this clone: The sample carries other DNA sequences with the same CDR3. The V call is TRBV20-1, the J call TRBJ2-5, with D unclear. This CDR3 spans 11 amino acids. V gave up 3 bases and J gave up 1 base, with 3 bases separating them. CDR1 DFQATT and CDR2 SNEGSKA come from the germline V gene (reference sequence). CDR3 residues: CSARTQETQYF. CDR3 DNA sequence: TGCAGTGCTAGGACCCAAGAGACCCAGTACTTC.

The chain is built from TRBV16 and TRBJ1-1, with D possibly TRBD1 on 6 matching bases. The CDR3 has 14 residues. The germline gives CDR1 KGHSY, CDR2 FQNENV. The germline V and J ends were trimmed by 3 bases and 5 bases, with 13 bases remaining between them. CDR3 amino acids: CASSHGTPGTEAFF. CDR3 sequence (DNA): TGTGCCAGCAGCCACGGGACACCCGGGACTGAAGCTTTCTTT. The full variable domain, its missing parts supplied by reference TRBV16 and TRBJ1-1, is GEEVAQTPKHLVRGEGQKAKLYCAPIKGHSYVFWYQQVLKNEFKFLISFQNENVFDETGMPKERFSAKCLPNSPCSLEIQATKLEDSAVYFCASSHGTPGTEAFFGQGTRLTVV.

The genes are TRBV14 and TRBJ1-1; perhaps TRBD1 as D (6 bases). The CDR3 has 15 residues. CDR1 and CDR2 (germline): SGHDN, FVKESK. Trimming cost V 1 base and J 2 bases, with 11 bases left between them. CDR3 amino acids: CASSQGTAGNTEAFF. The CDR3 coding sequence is TGTGCCAGCAGCCAAGGGACAGCGGGTAACACTGAAGCTTTCTTT.

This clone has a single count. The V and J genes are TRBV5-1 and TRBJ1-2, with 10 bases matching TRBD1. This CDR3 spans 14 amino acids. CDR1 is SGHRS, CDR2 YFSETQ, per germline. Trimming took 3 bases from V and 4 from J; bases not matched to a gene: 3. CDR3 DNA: TGCGCCAGCAGCTCCGGACAGGGGGGCTATGGCTACACCTTC. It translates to CASSSGQGGYGYTF.

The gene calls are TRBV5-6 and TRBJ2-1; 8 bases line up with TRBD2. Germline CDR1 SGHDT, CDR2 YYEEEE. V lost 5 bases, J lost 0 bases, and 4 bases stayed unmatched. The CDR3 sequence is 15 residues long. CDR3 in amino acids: CASRASGFSYNEQFF. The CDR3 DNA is TGTGCCAGCAGGGCTAGCGGGTTCTCCTACAATGAGCAGTTCTTC. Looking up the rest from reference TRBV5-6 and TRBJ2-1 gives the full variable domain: DAGVTQSPTHLIKTRGQQVTLRCSPKSGHDTVSWYQQALGQGPQFIFQYYEEEERQRGNFPDRFSGHQFPNYSSELNVNALLLGDSALYLCASRASGFSYNEQFFGPGTRLTVL.

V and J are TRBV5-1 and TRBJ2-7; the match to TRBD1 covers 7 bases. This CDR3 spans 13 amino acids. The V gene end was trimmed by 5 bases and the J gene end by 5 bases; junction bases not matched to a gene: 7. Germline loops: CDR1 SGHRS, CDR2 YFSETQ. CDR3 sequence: CASSSGGMDEQYF. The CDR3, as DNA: TGCGCCAGCAGTTCAGGGGGTATGGACGAGCAGTACTTC.

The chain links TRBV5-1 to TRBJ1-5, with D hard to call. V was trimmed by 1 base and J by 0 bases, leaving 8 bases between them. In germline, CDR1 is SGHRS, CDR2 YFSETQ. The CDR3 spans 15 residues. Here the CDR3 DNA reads TGCGCCAGCAGCTTGTTCGCAGATAGCAATCAGCCCCAGCATTTT. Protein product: CASSLFADSNQPQHF.